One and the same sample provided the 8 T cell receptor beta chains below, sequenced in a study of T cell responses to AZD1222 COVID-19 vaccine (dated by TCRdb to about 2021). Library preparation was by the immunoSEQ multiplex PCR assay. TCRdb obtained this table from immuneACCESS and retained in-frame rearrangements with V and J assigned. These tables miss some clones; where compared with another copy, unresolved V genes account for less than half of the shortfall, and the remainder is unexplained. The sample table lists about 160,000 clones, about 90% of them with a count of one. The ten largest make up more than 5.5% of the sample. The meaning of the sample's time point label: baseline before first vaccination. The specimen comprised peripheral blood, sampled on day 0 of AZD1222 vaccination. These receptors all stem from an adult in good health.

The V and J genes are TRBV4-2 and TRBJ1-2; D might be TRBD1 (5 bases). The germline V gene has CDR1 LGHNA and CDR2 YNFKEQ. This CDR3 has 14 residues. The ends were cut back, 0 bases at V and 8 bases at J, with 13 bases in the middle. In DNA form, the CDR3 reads TGTGCCAGCAGCCAAGAGACCAGGGCGGACGGCTACACCTTC. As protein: CASSQETRADGYTF.

This CDR3 reads CASSYSTPQGADGYTF. CDR3 DNA sequence: TGTGCCAGCAGTTACTCGACGCCGCAGGGGGCAGATGGCTACACCTTC. The V call is TRBV6-5, the J call TRBJ1-2, with 8 bases fitting TRBD1. This CDR3 has 16 residues. V lost 0 bases, J lost 6 bases, and 9 bases stayed unmatched. CDR1 is MNHEY and CDR2 is SVGAGI in the germline V gene.

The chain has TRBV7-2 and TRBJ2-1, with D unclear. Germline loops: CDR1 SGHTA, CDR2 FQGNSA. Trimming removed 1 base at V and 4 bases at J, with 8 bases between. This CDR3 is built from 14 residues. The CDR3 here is CASSLGEKYNEQFF. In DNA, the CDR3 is TGTGCCAGCAGCTTAGGAGAGAAATACAATGAGCAGTTCTTC.

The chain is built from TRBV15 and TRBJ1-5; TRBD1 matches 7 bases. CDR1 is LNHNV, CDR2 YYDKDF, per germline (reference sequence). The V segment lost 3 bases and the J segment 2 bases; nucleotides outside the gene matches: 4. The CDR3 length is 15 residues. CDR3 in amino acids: CATSSEGTGNQPQHF. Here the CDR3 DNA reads TGTGCCACCAGCAGCGAAGGGACAGGCAATCAGCCCCAGCATTTT.

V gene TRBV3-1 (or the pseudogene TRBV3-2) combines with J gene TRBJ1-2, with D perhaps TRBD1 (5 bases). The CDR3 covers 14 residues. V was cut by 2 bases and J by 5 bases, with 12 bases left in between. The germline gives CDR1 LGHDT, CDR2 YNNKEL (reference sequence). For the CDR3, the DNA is TGTGCCAGCAGCCAAAGGGACCCTATATATGGCTACACCTTC. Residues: CASSQRDPIYGYTF.

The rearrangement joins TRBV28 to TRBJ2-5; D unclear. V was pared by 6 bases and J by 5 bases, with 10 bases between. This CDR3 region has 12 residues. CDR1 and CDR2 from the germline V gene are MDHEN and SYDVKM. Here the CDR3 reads CASRSSPETQYF. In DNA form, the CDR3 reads TGTGCCAGCAGAAGCAGTCCGGAGACCCAGTACTTC.

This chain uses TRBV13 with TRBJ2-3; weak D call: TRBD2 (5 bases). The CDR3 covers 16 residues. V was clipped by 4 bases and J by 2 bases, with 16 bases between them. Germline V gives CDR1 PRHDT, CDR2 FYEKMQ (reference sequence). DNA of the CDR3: TGTGCCAGCAGCTCGTCCGTTTCGGGGAACACAGATACGCAGTATTTT. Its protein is CASSSSVSGNTDTQYF.

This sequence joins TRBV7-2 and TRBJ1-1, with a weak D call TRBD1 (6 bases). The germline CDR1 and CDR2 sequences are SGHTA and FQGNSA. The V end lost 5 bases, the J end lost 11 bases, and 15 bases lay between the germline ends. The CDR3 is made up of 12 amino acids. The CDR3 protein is CASSTFTGWAFF. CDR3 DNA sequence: TGTGCCAGCAGCACCTTCACAGGGTGGGCTTTCTTT.